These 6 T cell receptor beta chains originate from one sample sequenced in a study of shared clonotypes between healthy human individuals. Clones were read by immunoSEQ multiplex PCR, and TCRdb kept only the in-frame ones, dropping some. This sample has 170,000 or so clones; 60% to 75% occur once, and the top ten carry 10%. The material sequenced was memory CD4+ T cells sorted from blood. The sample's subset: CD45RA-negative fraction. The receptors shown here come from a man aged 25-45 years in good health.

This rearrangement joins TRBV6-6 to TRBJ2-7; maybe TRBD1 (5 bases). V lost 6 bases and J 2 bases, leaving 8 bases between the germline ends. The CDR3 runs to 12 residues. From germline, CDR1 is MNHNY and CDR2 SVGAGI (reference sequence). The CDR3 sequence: CASSGRAYEQYF. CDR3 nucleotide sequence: TGTGCCAGCAGCGGCAGGGCCTACGAGCAGTACTTC.

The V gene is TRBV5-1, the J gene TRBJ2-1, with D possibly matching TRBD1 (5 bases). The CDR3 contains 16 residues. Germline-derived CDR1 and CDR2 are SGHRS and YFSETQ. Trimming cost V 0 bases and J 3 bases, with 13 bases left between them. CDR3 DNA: TGCGCCAGCAGCTTGGCGGGCAGGGATTTCTACAATGAGCAGTTCTTC. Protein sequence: CASSLAGRDFYNEQFF.

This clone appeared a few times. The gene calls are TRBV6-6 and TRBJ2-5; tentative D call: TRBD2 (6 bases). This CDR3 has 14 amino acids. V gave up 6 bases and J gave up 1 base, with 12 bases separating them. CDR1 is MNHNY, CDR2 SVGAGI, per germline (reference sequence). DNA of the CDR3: TGTGCCAGCAGACATGGGACTCTCCAAGAGACCCAGTACTTC. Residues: CASRHGTLQETQYF.

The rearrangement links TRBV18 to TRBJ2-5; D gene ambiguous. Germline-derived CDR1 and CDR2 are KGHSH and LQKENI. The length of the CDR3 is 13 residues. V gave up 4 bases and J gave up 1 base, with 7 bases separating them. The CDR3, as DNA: TGTGCCAGCTCACTAAATATCCAAGAGACCCAGTACTTC. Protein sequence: CASSLNIQETQYF.

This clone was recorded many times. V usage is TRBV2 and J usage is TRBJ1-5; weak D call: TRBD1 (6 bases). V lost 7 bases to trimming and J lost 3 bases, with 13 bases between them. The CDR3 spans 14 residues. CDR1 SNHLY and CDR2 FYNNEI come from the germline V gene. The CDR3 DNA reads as TGTGCCAGCACTCCCGACAGGACCAATCAGCCCCAGCATTTT. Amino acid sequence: CASTPDRTNQPQHF.

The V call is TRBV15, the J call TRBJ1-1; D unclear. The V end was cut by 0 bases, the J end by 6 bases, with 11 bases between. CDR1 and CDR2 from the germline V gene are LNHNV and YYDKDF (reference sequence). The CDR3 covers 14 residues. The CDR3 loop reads CATSRDRGGAEAFF. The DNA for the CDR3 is TGTGCCACCAGCAGAGATCGTGGAGGCGCTGAAGCTTTCTTT.